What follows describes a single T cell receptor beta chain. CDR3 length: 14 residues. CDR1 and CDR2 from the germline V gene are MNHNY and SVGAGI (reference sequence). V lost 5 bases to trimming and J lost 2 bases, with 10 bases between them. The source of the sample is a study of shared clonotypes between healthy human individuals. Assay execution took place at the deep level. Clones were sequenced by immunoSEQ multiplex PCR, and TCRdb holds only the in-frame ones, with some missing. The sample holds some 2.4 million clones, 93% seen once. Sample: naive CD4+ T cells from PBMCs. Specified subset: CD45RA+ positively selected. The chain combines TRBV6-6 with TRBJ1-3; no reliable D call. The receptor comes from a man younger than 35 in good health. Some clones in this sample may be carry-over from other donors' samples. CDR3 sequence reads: CASSATETGNTIYF. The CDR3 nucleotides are TGTGCCAGCAGTGCCACGGAGACTGGAAACACCATATATTTT.